These 20 T cell receptor beta chains share one sample of origin, sequenced in a study of beta chain features in type 1 diabetes. Their target antigens are unknown. The authors reverse transcribed all of the isolated RNA, so sequencing captured expressed TCRB transcripts. Assay used: immunoSEQ multiplex PCR; TCRdb lists only in-frame clones, some missing. The sample has some 640,000 clones; around 15% are singletons. Study-wide results and limits: A moderate, significant TCRB CDR3 shortening appeared in type 1 diabetes across four CD4+ subsets.

Sequencing was carried out using naive CD4+ T cells from blood. Receptors originate from a young man with type 1 diabetes.

This clone came up a few times. The chain recombines TRBV15 with TRBJ2-1; 10 nucleotides match TRBD2. V dropped 1 base and J dropped 8; count of bases not matched to a gene: 8. Per the germline V gene, CDR1 is LNHNV and CDR2 is YYDKDF (reference sequence). The CDR3 spans 16 residues. Here the CDR3 reads CATSRVPSGRGDEQFF. The CDR3, as DNA: TGTGCCACCAGCAGAGTTCCTAGCGGGAGAGGGGATGAGCAGTTCTTC.

This clone has more than one count but fewer than ten. The V call is TRBV6-5, the J call TRBJ2-7; weak D call: TRBD1 (5 bases). Germline CDR1 reads MNHEY; CDR2 reads SVGAGI. Trimming stripped 0 bases from V and 0 bases from J, with 12 bases between. CDR3 length: 16 amino acids. CDR3 nucleotide sequence: TGTGCCAGCAGTTACTCGCTGACAGAAAGCTCCTACGAGCAGTACTTC. This gives the protein CASSYSLTESSYEQYF.

This clone was seen a few times. The chain is built from TRBV5-1 and TRBJ2-3; possible D gene TRBD1, 6 bases. The ends were cut back, 5 bases at V and 0 bases at J, with 19 bases in the middle. This CDR3 is 17 amino acids long. In germline, CDR1 is SGHRS, CDR2 YFSETQ. This CDR3 is CASSSDEGHGSTDTQYF. The CDR3 bases are TGCGCCAGCAGTTCTGATGAGGGACACGGTAGCACAGATACGCAGTATTTT. Complete variable domain (other parts from reference TRBV5-1 and TRBJ2-3): KAGVTQTPRYLIKTRGQQVTLSCSPISGHRSVSWYQQTPGQGLQFLFEYFSETQRNKGNFPGRFSGRQFSNSRSEMNVSTLELGDSALYLCASSSDEGHGSTDTQYFGPGTRLTVL.

This chain links TRBV11-2 with TRBJ1-1; possible D gene TRBD1, 5 bases. The germline V and J ends were trimmed by 6 bases and 4 bases, with 12 bases remaining between them. CDR1 SGHAT and CDR2 FQNNGV come from the germline V gene. This CDR3 comprises 13 residues. The CDR3 region has the DNA TGTGCCAGCAGGTCCCCCGGGGCCACTGAAGCTTTCTTT. Translating gives CASRSPGATEAFF.

This clone turned up a few times. The chain couples TRBV13 to TRBJ2-7, with D possibly being TRBD1 (6 bases). V gave up 5 bases and J gave up 4 bases, with 15 bases separating them. CDR3 length: 14 residues. CDR1 PRHDT and CDR2 FYEKMQ come from the germline V gene (reference sequence). The CDR3 sequence is CASSRRGSGYEQYF. CDR3 coding DNA: TGTGCCAGCAGCCGCAGGGGTTCTGGGTACGAGCAGTACTTC.

The chain uses TRBV6-6 and TRBJ1-2; the D gene is possibly TRBD1 (5 bases). Per the germline V gene, CDR1 is MNHNY and CDR2 is SVGAGI (reference sequence). The CDR3 covers 13 residues. The V and J ends lost 7 bases and 0 bases respectively, with 9 bases between them. CDR3 residues: CASMMTANYGYTF. The CDR3 nucleotides are TGTGCCAGCATGATGACAGCTAACTATGGCTACACCTTC.

A few counts support this clone. This sequence joins TRBV1 and TRBJ1-3. TRBV1 constitutes a pseudogene. The CDR3 is 13 amino acids. The CDR3 sequence is CTTLGSSGNTIYF. DNA for the CDR3: TGCACCACTTTGGGGAGCTCTGGAAACACCATATATTTT.

This clone was recorded a few times. V and J are TRBV25-1 and TRBJ1-1; a weak D match, TRBD1 (6 bases). Germline V gene sequence: CDR1 MGHDK, CDR2 SYGVNS. V was cut by 10 bases and J by 7 bases, with 16 bases left in between. This CDR3 contains 12 residues. DNA of the CDR3: TGTGCCATGGGGGGCTCGGCGGGTGAAGCTTTCTTT. It encodes CAMGGSAGEAFF.

This chain connects TRBV6-5 to TRBJ1-1; no firm D call. This CDR3 has 14 residues. Germline values: CDR1 MNHEY, CDR2 SVGAGI. V lost 0 bases to trimming and J lost 0 bases, with 5 bases between them. In DNA form, the CDR3 reads TGTGCCAGCAGTTACTCAGACATGAACACTGAAGCTTTCTTT. Its translation: CASSYSDMNTEAFF.

The chain links TRBV28 to TRBJ1-4, with TRBD1 matching 8 bases. V trimming: 1 base; J trimming: 7 bases; junction bases outside the gene matches: 5. The CDR3 extends over 15 amino acids. The germline V gene encodes CDR1 MDHEN and CDR2 SYDVKM. CDR3 sequence (DNA): TGTGCCAGCAGTTTATCCGGACAGGGCGGTGAAAAACTGTTTTTT. Residues: CASSLSGQGGEKLFF.

In this sample, this clone turned up a few times. J is TRBJ2-5 and V is TRBV6-5; D might be TRBD1 (5 bases). The V and J ends lost 6 bases and 0 bases respectively, with 11 bases between them. This CDR3 comprises 14 residues. The germline V gene encodes CDR1 MNHEY and CDR2 SVGAGI. CDR3 nucleotide sequence: TGTGCCAGCAGCAAGGGGAATCACCAAGAGACCCAGTACTTC. Its translation: CASSKGNHQETQYF.

This chain uses TRBV28 with TRBJ2-2; unclear D gene. Per the germline V gene, CDR1 is MDHEN and CDR2 is SYDVKM. The CDR3 loop spans 11 amino acids. Trimming took 7 bases from V and 9 from J, leaving 9 bases between them. DNA of the CDR3: TGTGCCAGCAATATCGGTTGGGAGCTGTTTTTT. It specifies CASNIGWELFF.

This clone was observed a handful of times. The chain carries TRBV30 and TRBJ2-7; TRBD2 aligns across 11 bases. Germline CDR1 and CDR2: GTSNPN and SVGIG (reference sequence). CDR3 length: 12 residues. After removal of 5 bases from V and 4 bases from J, the junction contained 1 base not matched to a gene. This CDR3 reads CAWGTSGYEQYF. The CDR3 region has the DNA TGTGCCTGGGGGACTAGCGGTTACGAGCAGTACTTC.

A few counts support this clone. V and J are TRBV7-2 and TRBJ1-5; D remains ambiguous. Trimming stripped 3 bases from V and 8 bases from J, with 11 bases between. The germline V gene has CDR1 SGHTA and CDR2 FQGNSA. The CDR3 runs 13 residues. The CDR3, as DNA: TGTGCCAGCAGCTTGGACCCACTTAAGCCCCAGCATTTT. It codes for CASSLDPLKPQHF.

The J gene is TRBJ2-3, the V gene TRBV30; weak D call: TRBD1 (8 bases). The germline gives CDR1 GTSNPN, CDR2 SVGIG (reference sequence). Trimming removed 8 bases from V and 4 bases from J, with 16 bases in between. The CDR3 is 13 residues long. The CDR3 DNA is TGTGCCGGGGGGGACAGGAGCTCAGATACGCAGTATTTT. This translates into CAGGDRSSDTQYF.

This clone was seen a handful of times. The sample contains more than one DNA sequence encoding this CDR3. The chain couples TRBV30 to TRBJ1-1, with 7 bases aligning to TRBD1. This CDR3 contains 15 residues. J lost 0 bases, V lost 0 bases, and 4 bases had no gene match. Germline values: CDR1 GTSNPN, CDR2 SVGIG (reference sequence). CDR3 in amino acids: CAWSVGGTVNTEAFF. The CDR3 DNA reads as TGTGCCTGGAGTGTAGGGGGGACAGTGAACACTGAAGCTTTCTTT.

This clone appeared a few times. Other nucleotide sequences in the sample specify the same CDR3. J is TRBJ2-5 and V is TRBV30; 7 bases line up with TRBD2. The junction had 3 bases not matched to a gene; V was cut back by 0 bases and J by 5 bases. This CDR3 is built from 13 residues. Germline loops: CDR1 GTSNPN, CDR2 SVGIG (reference sequence). CDR3 nucleotides: TGTGCCTGGAGTGTAGCGGGACCGGAGACCCAGTACTTC. This encodes CAWSVAGPETQYF.

V is TRBV30 and J is TRBJ2-1, with 7 bases matching TRBD2. With 0 bases clipped from V and 8 bases from J, the junction kept 7 bases outside the gene matches. This CDR3 has 14 amino acids. The germline V gene encodes CDR1 GTSNPN and CDR2 SVGIG (reference sequence). DNA for the CDR3: TGTGCCTGGAGTGTACGCGGGAGTGGATATGAGCAGTTCTTC. Protein product: CAWSVRGSGYEQFF.

This clone was seen only a few times. The sample contains more than one DNA sequence encoding this CDR3. The chain uses TRBV4-1 and TRBJ2-3, with 8 nucleotides matching TRBD2. The CDR3 spans 14 residues. The V segment lost 3 bases and the J segment 3 bases; nucleotides outside the gene matches: 2. Germline values: CDR1 MGHRA, CDR2 YSYEKL. This CDR3 reads CASSQGTSTDTQYF. The CDR3 nucleotides are TGCGCCAGCAGCCAGGGGACTAGTACAGATACGCAGTATTTT.

In this sample, this clone turned up a few times. The genes are TRBV10-3 and TRBJ2-5, with 7 nucleotides matching TRBD2. This CDR3 is 16 amino acids long. Germline CDR1 and CDR2: ENHRY and SYGVKD. After removal of 2 bases from V and 1 base from J, the junction contained 7 bases not matched to a gene. In nucleotides, the CDR3 is TGTGCCATCAGTGAGACGGCGGGGGTACTCCAAGAGACCCAGTACTTC. Its translation is CAISETAGVLQETQYF.